These T cell receptor beta chains were read from a single sample in a study of response to subunit inactivated influenza vaccine. TCRdb re-analysed the RT-PCR reads in MiXCR, keeping a single row per CDR3 protein. The data hold approximately 480,000 distinct CDR3 sequences, with approximately 11% observed a single time. The sample was PBMCs from blood, taken around seven weeks after vaccination. The receptors come from a man aged 45 to 65 who received an inactivated influenza vaccine. CDR3s include the opening cysteine and the closing phenylalanine or tryptophan. A D gene is named only where the DNA matches it firmly. Clone size is shown for a subset of rows, as once, few, many or a class of expanded clone.

clone_size j_call d_call v_call cdr3_nt cdr3_aa
few TRBJ2-5 TRBD2 TRBV10-3 TGTGCCATCAGTGAGTGGCGGGAGCGGGAGACCCAGTACTTC CAISEWRERETQYF
many TRBJ1-2 . TRBV20-1 TGCAGTGCTAGAGGGCAGGGGTTGGCTGGCTACACCTTC CSARGQGLAGYTF
few TRBJ2-2 . TRBV19 TGTGCCAGTAGTGGGTGGCGAACCGGGGAGCTGTTTTTT CASSGWRTGELFF
many TRBJ2-7 TRBD1 TRBV7-8 TGTGCCAGCAGCCCAAGGACAGGGAGCTCCTACGAGCAGTACTTC CASSPRTGSSYEQYF
many TRBJ2-5 TRBD2 TRBV20-1 TGCAGTGCTAGAAGCGGGCTAGCGGGGGGGTACCAAGAGACCCAGTACTTC CSARSGLAGGYQETQYF
few TRBJ1-5 TRBD1 TRBV20-1 TGCAGTGCTAGAGAACCGGGACAGGGGGCCTATCAGCCCCAGCATTTT CSAREPGQGAYQPQHF
few TRBJ2-5 . TRBV4-2 TGTGCCAGCAGCCCCAGACCTATTCGGACCCTTATGCGGGAGACCCAGTACTTC CASSPRPIRTLMRETQYF
few TRBJ2-7 . TRBV7-2 TGTGCCAGCAGCTTTACCGGGACACCGTCCTACGAGCAGTACTTC CASSFTGTPSYEQYF
few TRBJ2-4 . TRBV20-1 TGCAGTGCTAGGACCTCGGGGGTAGCCAAAAACATTCAGTACTTC CSARTSGVAKNIQYF
many TRBJ2-7 . TRBV20-1 TGCAGTGCTAGAGAGGTAGCCTACGAGCAGTACTTC CSAREVAYEQYF
. TRBJ2-5 . TRBV7-8 TGTGCCAGCAGCTTAGCCCGACAGCGAAAAGAGACCCAGTACTTC CASSLARQRKETQYF
. TRBJ2-5 TRBD2 TRBV20-1 TGCAGTGCCCCTAGCGGGGGCCCTCGAGAGACCCAGTACTTC CSAPSGGPRETQYF
. TRBJ2-2 TRBD2 TRBV5-1 TGCGCCAGCAGCTTGGCTACTAGCGGAGCGAACACCGGGGAGCTGTTTTTT CASSLATSGANTGELFF
. TRBJ1-1 . TRBV27 TGTGCCAGCAGTCCCGACAGGCTCACTGAAGCTTTCTTT CASSPDRLTEAFF
few TRBJ1-1 . TRBV5-6 TGTGCCAGCAGCTTGGAGGGTAACCTAGGGAACACTGAAGCTTTCTTT CASSLEGNLGNTEAFF
few TRBJ2-6 . TRBV5-1 TGCGCCAGCAGCGGGGGACACTCATCTGGGGCCAACGTCCTGACTTTC CASSGGHSSGANVLTF
many TRBJ2-1 . TRBV7-9 TGTGCCAGCAGCCCTACCGACTACAATGAGCAGTTCTTC CASSPTDYNEQFF
few TRBJ1-2 . TRBV20-1 TGCAGTGCTAGTGTAGGGACGGTTGCTAACTATGGCTACACCTTC CSASVGTVANYGYTF
. TRBJ1-4 . TRBV4-1 TGCGCCAGCAGCCGGGACCGTCCCCCAGGCGAAAAACTGTTTTTT CASSRDRPPGEKLFF
many TRBJ1-2 TRBD1 TRBV6-5 TGTGCCAGCAGTTGGGAACAGGGGGCTGATAACTATGGCTACACCTTC CASSWEQGADNYGYTF
. TRBJ2-1 TRBD2 TRBV29-1 TGCAGCGTTGGTGGCGACGGGACTACATATGAGCAGTTCTTC CSVGGDGTTYEQFF
few TRBJ2-2 . TRBV7-6 TGTGCCAGCAGTCAAATGGCGAACACCGGGGAGCTGTTTTTT CASSQMANTGELFF
many TRBJ2-1 . TRBV12-3/TRBV12-4 TGTGCCAGCGGAGCCTCTCAGTGGGATGAGCAGTTCTTC CASGASQWDEQFF
. TRBJ2-2 TRBD2 TRBV7-2 TGTGCCAGCAGCTGGGCTCCGGGACTATTTGCCGGGGAGCTGTTTTTT CASSWAPGLFAGELFF